These 32 T cell receptor beta chains originate from one sample sequenced in a study of blood T cell repertoires in COVID-19. Measured with immunoSEQ multiplex PCR; TCRdb has only the in-frame clones, and not every one. The sample lists fewer than 120,000 clones, roughly 87% occurring once. Sequenced input: peripheral blood. The receptor source for this set is a human donor in a cohort sampled during active COVID-19.

The gene calls are TRBV30 and TRBJ1-6; D perhaps matches TRBD1 (5 bases). Germline CDR1 GTSNPN, CDR2 SVGIG (reference sequence). The CDR3 totals 13 residues. The V gene lost 3 bases and the J gene lost 9 bases, with 12 bases spanning the gap. CDR3 sequence reads: CAWRGTSSSPLHF. In DNA form, the CDR3 reads TGTGCCTGGAGGGGGACTTCTAGTTCACCCCTCCACTTT.

This chain links TRBV15 with TRBJ2-3, with 8 bases identical to TRBD2. CDR1 and CDR2 from the germline V gene are LNHNV and YYDKDF (reference sequence). This CDR3 contains 16 residues. The ends lost 0 bases at V and 7 bases at J; junction bases unmatched: 9. CDR3 nucleotides: TGTGCCACCAGCAGAGAAGGGAGCGGGAGTTCGAATACGCAGTATTTT. This encodes CATSREGSGSSNTQYF.

This clone was recorded only once. The rearrangement joins TRBV4-2 to TRBJ2-2, with 9 bases fitting TRBD2. Trimming took 1 base from V and 4 from J; bases not matched to a gene: 7. There are 17 residues in the CDR3. Germline CDR1 is LGHNA and CDR2 is YNFKEQ. The CDR3 nucleotides are TGTGCCAGCAGCCAAGTGGGCCCGACTAGCGGCACCGGGGAGCTGTTTTTT. Protein product: CASSQVGPTSGTGELFF.

The rearrangement links TRBV6-5 to TRBJ1-2; possible D gene TRBD1, 6 bases. Germline V lookup: CDR1 MNHEY, CDR2 SVGAGI. The V end was cut by 6 bases, the J end by 8 bases, with 22 bases between. The CDR3 length is 15 residues. The CDR3 loop is CASSRAGVPQEGYTF. The CDR3 bases are TGTGCCAGCAGCCGGGCAGGGGTTCCCCAGGAAGGCTACACCTTC.

This sequence joins TRBV29-1 and TRBJ2-5, with TRBD2 as a possible D gene (7 bases). The CDR3 consists of 14 residues. Trimming stripped 5 bases from V and 5 bases from J, with 18 bases between. Per the germline V gene, CDR1 is SQVTM and CDR2 is ANQGSEA. CDR3 protein: CSVLDRGGSETQYF. CDR3 sequence (DNA): TGCAGCGTTCTTGATAGGGGGGGCAGTGAGACCCAGTACTTC.

The chain recombines TRBV28 with TRBJ2-1, with 10 bases matching TRBD2. The CDR3 runs to 15 residues. The J segment lost 4 bases and the V segment lost 7 bases, leaving 7 bases of the junction unmatched. Germline values: CDR1 MDHEN, CDR2 SYDVKM. Here the CDR3 reads CASTVRTSGYNEQFF. The CDR3 region has the DNA TGTGCCAGCACCGTTAGGACTAGCGGTTACAATGAGCAGTTCTTC.

V gene TRBV7-3 combines with J gene TRBJ2-1; 7 nucleotides match TRBD2. Germline trimming cut 5 bases from V and 1 base from J; bases unmatched to any gene: 8. Germline V gene data show CDR1 as SGHTA and CDR2 as FQGTGA. CDR3 length equals 16 residues. CDR3 sequence reads: CASSRRLADSYNEQFF. DNA of the CDR3: TGTGCCAGCAGCAGAAGACTAGCTGATTCCTACAATGAGCAGTTCTTC.

V is TRBV2 and J is TRBJ2-1; 7 bases match TRBD2. Losses at the gene ends were 2 bases for V and 9 bases for J; bases not matched to a gene: 4. Germline V CDR1 and CDR2: SNHLY, FYNNEI. This CDR3 is 13 amino acids long. The DNA for the CDR3 is TGTGCCAGCAGTGAACAAGGGAGGGGTGAGCAGTTCTTC. Protein sequence: CASSEQGRGEQFF. Combining the CDR3 with reference TRBV2 and TRBJ2-1 gives the whole variable domain EPEVTQTPSHQVTQMGQEVILRCVPISNHLYFYWYRQILGQKVEFLVSFYNNEISEKSEIFDDQFSVERPDGSNFTLKIRSTKLEDSAMYFCASSEQGRGEQFFGPGTRLTVL.

The chain carries TRBV5-6 and TRBJ2-7, with D possibly TRBD1 on 6 matching bases. Trimming stripped 1 base from V and 2 bases from J, with 7 bases between. The CDR3 contains 13 residues. CDR1 is SGHDT, CDR2 YYEEEE, per germline. The CDR3 spells CASSLTGTYEQYF. The CDR3, as DNA: TGTGCCAGCAGCTTGACAGGGACCTACGAGCAGTACTTC.

The chain recombines TRBV18 with TRBJ1-1; tentatively, D is TRBD1 (5 bases). The CDR3 extends over 17 amino acids. CDR1 is KGHSH and CDR2 is LQKENI in the germline V gene. Trimming left V 2 bases short and J 4 bases short, with 20 bases between. The CDR3 DNA sequence: TGTGCCAGCTCACCAACCGCTGCTGTTGTCCAGGGCACTGAAGCTTTCTTT. It specifies CASSPTAAVVQGTEAFF.

V usage is TRBV25-1 and J usage is TRBJ2-7, with 7 bases lining up with TRBD1. Germline V CDR1 and CDR2: MGHDK, SYGVNS. The CDR3 totals 14 residues. V lost 2 bases to trimming and J lost 2 bases; unmatched junction nucleotides: 3. CDR3: CASSEGTVAYEQYF. CDR3 nucleotide sequence: TGTGCCAGCAGTGAAGGGACAGTCGCCTACGAGCAGTACTTC.

This chain connects TRBV6-5 to TRBJ1-3; 9 bases are a match to TRBD1. CDR1 and CDR2 (germline): MNHEY, SVGAGI. CDR3 length: 13 amino acids. Losses at the gene ends were 6 bases for V and 6 bases for J; bases not matched to a gene: 3. CDR3 nucleotides: TGTGCCAGCAGGCGGGACAGGGAAAACACCATATATTTT. It yields the protein CASRRDRENTIYF.

The rearrangement links TRBV12-3 or TRBV12-4 to TRBJ2-1, with D unresolved. V shed 3 bases and J shed 9 bases, with 6 bases lying between them. The CDR3 loop spans 11 amino acids. The CDR3 sequence is CASSLSREQFF. CDR3 DNA sequence: TGTGCCAGCAGTTTGTCCCGTGAGCAGTTCTTC.

The CDR3 DNA is TGTGCCAGCAGCCCGGACAGGGCCGGTAATACTGAAGCTTTCTTT. This gives the protein CASSPDRAGNTEAFF. The chain employs TRBV3-1 (or the pseudogene TRBV3-2) and TRBJ1-1, with TRBD1 matching over 8 bases. This CDR3 region has 15 residues. Germline CDR1 and CDR2: LGHDT and YNNKEL (reference sequence). Germline trimming cut 4 bases from V and 5 bases from J; bases unmatched to any gene: 9.

J is TRBJ2-3 and V is TRBV2, with D perhaps matching TRBD1 (5 bases). CDR3 length: 14 amino acids. Between the trimmed V and J ends, which lost 3 bases and 2 bases, there was a span of 9 bases. Looked up from germline, CDR1 is SNHLY and CDR2 is FYNNEI. CDR3 residues: CASSENRPTDTQYF. DNA of the CDR3: TGTGCCAGCAGTGAGAACAGGCCCACAGATACGCAGTATTTT.

The chain is built from TRBV3-1 (or the pseudogene TRBV3-2) and TRBJ2-7, with TRBD2 as a possible D gene (6 bases). V was pared by 1 base and J by 11 bases, with 12 bases between. From germline, CDR1 is LGHDT and CDR2 YNNKEL (reference sequence). There are 12 residues in the CDR3. CDR3 DNA: TGTGCCAGCAGCCAAGGGGGCAGGGAGGAGTACTTC. This translates into CASSQGGREEYF.

This chain links TRBV6-5 with TRBJ1-2, with 7 bases identical to TRBD1. This CDR3 comprises 14 residues. In germline, CDR1 is MNHEY, CDR2 SVGAGI. The trim removed 7 bases at V and 0 bases at J, leaving 5 bases unmatched. The CDR3 loop reads CASKTGTANYGYTF. The CDR3 bases are TGTGCCAGCAAGACCGGGACAGCTAACTATGGCTACACCTTC.

The rearrangement joins TRBV7-6 to TRBJ2-1; 8 bases match TRBD2. The trim removed 1 base at V and 4 bases at J, leaving 6 bases unmatched. This CDR3 has 16 amino acids. CDR1 SGHVS and CDR2 FNYEAQ come from the germline V gene. CDR3 DNA sequence: TGTGCCAGCAGCTTAGGGGGACTAGGACTTTACAATGAGCAGTTCTTC. Translated: CASSLGGLGLYNEQFF.

This clone came up a few times. The V call is TRBV6-5, the J call TRBJ1-5; D is perhaps TRBD1 (6 bases). Germline V gene sequence: CDR1 MNHEY, CDR2 SVGAGI. V was clipped by 6 bases and J by 5 bases, with 11 bases between them. The CDR3 spans 13 residues. The CDR3 DNA sequence: TGTGCCAGCAGGACAGGAGTCGATCAGCCCCAGCATTTT. Amino acids: CASRTGVDQPQHF.

V is TRBV28 and J is TRBJ1-4; no firm D call. Trimming shortened V by 7 bases and J by 7 bases, and 10 bases separated the two germline ends. CDR1 MDHEN and CDR2 SYDVKM come from the germline V gene. The CDR3 extends over 12 amino acids. CDR3 nucleotide sequence: TGTGCCAGCAAAAGAGGGCTTGAAAAACTGTTTTTT. This encodes CASKRGLEKLFF.

The table lists this clone with a count of one. The chain recombines TRBV4-3 with TRBJ2-3; possible D gene TRBD2, 5 bases. Germline V gene lookup returns CDR1 LGHNA and CDR2 YSLEER. The V end lost 0 bases, the J end lost 2 bases, and 12 bases lay between the germline ends. The CDR3 is 16 amino acids. DNA for the CDR3: TGCGCCAGCAGCCAAGATAGGTGGAGGAACACAGATACGCAGTATTTT. It codes for CASSQDRWRNTDTQYF.

A word on this clone: Its ends do not fully match the called genes, so a read error is possible. V gene TRBV20-1 combines with J gene TRBJ1-1; D is possibly TRBD1 (5 bases). Germline V gene lookup returns CDR1 DFQATT and CDR2 SNEGSKA (reference sequence). This CDR3 comprises 11 residues. The CDR3 loop is CSAAGTLTDNF. The CDR3 DNA follows: TGCAGTGCTGCGGGAACTTTGACAGACAATTTT.

The V call is TRBV19, the J call TRBJ1-5; weak D call: TRBD1 (6 bases). CDR1 and CDR2 (germline): LNHDA, SQIVND (reference sequence). The CDR3 consists of 17 residues. Trimming took off 3 bases at V and 8 bases at J, with 23 bases between the two ends. The chain's CDR3 is CASSIGTNFGVGEPQHF. CDR3 in DNA: TGTGCCAGTAGTATCGGGACAAACTTTGGCGTTGGTGAGCCCCAGCATTTT.

The chain links TRBV3-1 (or the pseudogene TRBV3-2) to TRBJ2-7; 8 bases map to TRBD1. CDR1 and CDR2 from the germline V gene are LGHDT and YNNKEL (reference sequence). Trimming removed 6 bases from V and 3 bases from J; junction bases left unmatched: 4. The CDR3 extends over 13 amino acids. CDR3 sequence (DNA): TGTGCCAGCAGGAAAGGACAGGGCTACGAGCAGTACTTC. Residues: CASRKGQGYEQYF.

J is TRBJ1-1 and V is TRBV6-5; 9 nucleotides line up with TRBD1. With V trimmed by 2 bases and J by 0 bases, 4 bases remained unmatched. The CDR3 extends over 16 amino acids. Germline V lookup: CDR1 MNHEY, CDR2 SVGAGI. CDR3 protein: CASSYLGTGMNTEAFF. As DNA, the CDR3 is TGTGCCAGCAGTTACCTCGGGACAGGGATGAACACTGAAGCTTTCTTT.

The rearrangement uses TRBV6-2 or TRBV6-3 and TRBJ1-5, with TRBD1 identical over 8 bases. Germline trimming cut 2 bases from V and 6 bases from J; bases unmatched to any gene: 18. This CDR3 comprises 19 residues. The V gene's germline CDR1 is MNHEY and CDR2 SVGEGT. CDR3 loop: CASSYNPRRGTGGFQPQHF. The CDR3 coding sequence is TGTGCCAGCAGTTACAATCCAAGGCGGGGAACAGGGGGTTTTCAGCCCCAGCATTTT.

This clone has just one count. The V call is TRBV6-5, the J call TRBJ1-5; D remains ambiguous. The length of the CDR3 is 13 residues. V was shortened by 7 bases and J by 0 bases, with 7 bases between the two germline ends. The germline CDR1 and CDR2 sequences are MNHEY and SVGAGI. CDR3 residues: CASTRLSNQPQHF. The CDR3 DNA is TGTGCCAGCACCCGACTTAGCAATCAGCCCCAGCATTTT.

The chain uses TRBV13 and TRBJ1-6, with TRBD1 identical over 7 bases. Germline CDR1 and CDR2: PRHDT and FYEKMQ (reference sequence). The V gene end was trimmed by 5 bases and the J gene end by 10 bases; junction bases not matched to a gene: 14. The CDR3 totals 16 residues. This chain's CDR3 is CASSPKPTGRGSPLHF. The CDR3 nucleotides are TGTGCCAGCAGCCCGAAACCGACAGGGAGAGGGTCACCCCTCCACTTT.

The chain couples TRBV7-2 to TRBJ1-5, with D uncertain. This CDR3 comprises 13 residues. Trimming removed 4 bases at V and 1 base at J, with 5 bases between. Germline V gene sequence: CDR1 SGHTA, CDR2 FQGNSA. CDR3 DNA sequence: TGTGCCAGCAGCTCCAGGAGCAATCAGCCCCAGCATTTT. This sequence encodes CASSSRSNQPQHF.

The chain links TRBV29-1 to TRBJ1-3; D perhaps matches TRBD1 (5 bases). V was shortened by 3 bases and J by 2 bases, with 8 bases between the two germline ends. From germline, CDR1 is SQVTM and CDR2 ANQGSEA. This CDR3 region has 13 residues. The CDR3 loop reads CSVDGGAGNTIYF. In DNA, the CDR3 is TGCAGCGTTGATGGAGGGGCTGGAAACACCATATATTTT.

The V call is TRBV10-3, the J call TRBJ1-4, with D tentatively TRBD1 (6 bases). The CDR3 spans 14 residues. CDR1 and CDR2 from the germline V gene are ENHRY and SYGVKD. V was clipped by 6 bases and J by 4 bases, with 12 bases between them. The CDR3 DNA reads TGTGCCATCAGGGATGGACAGAATAATGAAAAACTGTTTTTT. It yields the protein CAIRDGQNNEKLFF.

The chain uses TRBV2 and TRBJ1-1; TRBD1 agrees at 8 bases. Trimming removed 5 bases from V and 5 bases from J; junction bases left unmatched: 10. The CDR3 contains 15 residues. Germline assignment: CDR1 SNHLY and CDR2 FYNNEI. The CDR3 DNA follows: TGTGCCAGCAGTCCCGGGACAGGCCGGAGGACTGAAGCTTTCTTT. It is translated as CASSPGTGRRTEAFF.